These 27 T cell receptor beta chains were sequenced from one sample in a study of blood T cell repertoires in COVID-19. This table comes from immunoSEQ multiplex PCR, and its TCRdb copy is limited to in-frame clones, with some not included. Of 250,000 or so clones in the sample, approximately 84% were seen once. Sequencing was performed on PBMCs or T cells enriched from blood (not recorded which). The receptor source for this set is a man aged 50-59 years who had recovered from COVID-19.

V usage is TRBV7-6 and J usage is TRBJ2-2; D is perhaps TRBD1 (5 bases). V was cut by 1 base and J by 4 bases, with 13 bases left in between. Per germline, CDR1 SGHVS and CDR2 FNYEAQ. The CDR3 totals 16 residues. This CDR3 reads CASSLEARRGTGELFF. Written as DNA, the CDR3 is TGTGCCAGCAGCTTAGAGGCCCGTAGGGGCACCGGGGAGCTGTTTTTT.

The chain carries TRBV11-2 and TRBJ2-7; D may be TRBD1 (6 bases). CDR3 length: 15 amino acids. Trimming stripped 0 bases from V and 5 bases from J, with 14 bases between. Germline V gene lookup returns CDR1 SGHAT and CDR2 FQNNGV. The CDR3: CASSLDGLGGNEQYF. In DNA, the CDR3 is TGTGCCAGCAGCTTAGATGGGTTAGGGGGTAACGAGCAGTACTTC.

The chain couples TRBV9 to TRBJ1-3; D is ambiguous. Between the trimmed V and J ends, which lost 3 bases and 0 bases, there was a span of 10 bases. Germline-derived CDR1 and CDR2 are SGDLS and YYNGEE. The CDR3 spans 15 residues. This CDR3 reads CASSAIGVSGNTIYF. The CDR3 DNA reads TGTGCCAGCAGCGCTATCGGGGTCTCTGGAAACACCATATATTTT.

This chain uses TRBV12-5 with TRBJ2-3; 11 positions agree with TRBD2. The CDR3 is made up of 14 amino acids. V was pared by 7 bases and J by 6 bases, with 6 bases of the junction left unmatched. Germline V gene sequence: CDR1 LGHNT, CDR2 FRNRAP. CDR3 sequence (DNA): TGTGCTAGTGATGCGACTAGCGGGATGGATACGCAGTATTTT. Translating gives CASDATSGMDTQYF.

This chain uses TRBV11-1 with TRBJ2-7, with a possible D match to TRBD1 (6 bases). Germline CDR1 is SGHAT and CDR2 is FQDESV (reference sequence). V lost 5 bases and J lost 5, with 13 bases in between. This CDR3 region has 13 residues. The CDR3 sequence is CASSISYRDEQYF. In DNA, the CDR3 is TGTGCCAGCAGCATCTCATACAGGGACGAGCAGTACTTC. Complete variable domain (other parts from reference TRBV11-1 and TRBJ2-7): EAEVAQSPRYKITEKSQAVAFWCDPISGHATLYWYRQILGQGPELLVQFQDESVVDDSQLPKDRFSAERLKGVDSTLKIQPAELGDSAMYLCASSISYRDEQYFGPGTRLTVT.

This clone was picked up one time. The chain has TRBV9 and TRBJ1-3, with TRBD1 as a possible D gene (6 bases). Germline V CDR1 and CDR2: SGDLS, YYNGEE. The germline V and J ends were trimmed by 4 bases and 3 bases, with 11 bases remaining between them. This CDR3 has 14 amino acids. The CDR3 loop reads CASSRNRVGNTIYF. Written as DNA, the CDR3 is TGTGCCAGCAGCCGAAACAGGGTTGGAAACACCATATATTTT.

J is TRBJ1-5 and V is TRBV6-2 or TRBV6-3; TRBD1 aligns across 7 bases. CDR1 and CDR2 (germline): MNHEY, SVGEGT. Trimming at V came to 0 bases and at J to 0 bases, leaving 11 bases not matched to a gene. The CDR3 has 19 amino acids. The CDR3 DNA is TGTGCCAGCAGTTACTCTATGTGGGACAGCCAATATAGCAATCAGCCCCAGCATTTT. Translated: CASSYSMWDSQYSNQPQHF.

In this sample, this clone turned up once. The V and J genes are TRBV9 and TRBJ2-2; unclear D gene. Germline V gene data show CDR1 as SGDLS and CDR2 as YYNGEE. V was trimmed by 4 bases and J by 7 bases, leaving 11 bases between them. The CDR3 loop spans 13 amino acids. CDR3 sequence: CASSPRQVGELFF. DNA for the CDR3: TGTGCCAGCAGCCCCCGCCAGGTCGGGGAGCTGTTTTTT.

This rearrangement joins TRBV5-1 to TRBJ1-2; 7 positions agree with TRBD1. The CDR3 loop spans 16 amino acids. After removal of 4 bases from V and 0 bases from J, the junction contained 9 bases not matched to a gene. The germline V gene has CDR1 SGHRS and CDR2 YFSETQ. The CDR3: CASSEGQPGPNYGYTF. The CDR3 DNA sequence: TGCGCCAGCAGCGAGGGACAGCCAGGCCCTAACTATGGCTACACCTTC.

The chain is built from TRBV5-1 and TRBJ2-2, with TRBD1 matching over 7 bases. This CDR3 region has 15 residues. Trimming removed 2 bases from V and 6 bases from J; junction bases left unmatched: 7. Per germline, CDR1 SGHRS and CDR2 YFSETQ. As DNA, the CDR3 is TGCGCCAGCAGCTTCGACAGGGTCGACGCCGGGGAGCTGTTTTTT. This sequence encodes CASSFDRVDAGELFF.

There are a few counts of this clone. Relative to the germline gene, one junction end is altered; a read error may explain this. This sequence joins TRBV24-1 and TRBJ1-1, with unresolved D. Germline loops: CDR1 KGHDR, CDR2 SFDVKD. The CDR3 totals 9 residues. CDR3 sequence reads: CATSDPFPF. The DNA for the CDR3 is TGTGCCACCAGTGATCCCTTCCCCTTT.

The V call is TRBV7-2, the J call TRBJ2-7; 8 bases align to TRBD2. V shed 3 bases, J shed 3 bases, and the junction held 1 base outside the gene matches. The CDR3 has 13 amino acids. Germline V CDR1 and CDR2: SGHTA, FQGNSA. DNA of the CDR3: TGTGCCAGCAGCTTGAGCGGGAGCTACGAGCAGTACTTC. The encoded protein is CASSLSGSYEQYF.

This sequence joins TRBV19 and TRBJ1-1; 7 bases line up with TRBD1. CDR3 length equals 14 residues. Germline V CDR1 and CDR2: LNHDA, SQIVND (reference sequence). Unmatched junction bases numbered 4, after V lost 1 base and J lost 5 bases. In nucleotides, the CDR3 is TGTGCCAGTAGTATAGCAGGGGGACGGACTGAAGCTTTCTTT. This translates into CASSIAGGRTEAFF.

This clone was counted only a few times. The CDR3 sequence is CASRLVKQGGAFF. DNA for the CDR3: TGTGCCAGCAGACTCGTAAAACAGGGCGGAGCTTTCTTT. This chain connects TRBV2 to TRBJ1-1; a possible D gene is TRBD1 (6 bases). V gave up 6 bases and J gave up 10 bases, with 18 bases separating them. The CDR3 is 13 residues long. Germline V gene sequence: CDR1 SNHLY, CDR2 FYNNEI.

The rearrangement joins TRBV5-1 to TRBJ1-2, with 8 bases fitting TRBD1. V lost 0 bases, J lost 5 bases, and 6 bases stayed unmatched. This CDR3 has 15 residues. Germline-derived CDR1 and CDR2 are SGHRS and YFSETQ. CDR3 bases: TGCGCCAGCAGCTTGGGCCACAGGGGGGAATATGGCTACACCTTC. Protein: CASSLGHRGEYGYTF.

J is TRBJ2-7 and V is TRBV19, with 7 bases that match TRBD1. Germline V gives CDR1 LNHDA, CDR2 SQIVND (reference sequence). This CDR3 is 19 amino acids long. J lost 3 bases, V lost 3 bases, and 20 bases had no gene match. The CDR3 loop is CASSIGPRTTGVRGYEQYF. In DNA, the CDR3 is TGTGCCAGTAGTATTGGTCCCCGTACTACAGGGGTGCGTGGCTACGAGCAGTACTTC.

There are a few counts of this clone. CDR3 residues: CASSSDGRVRGNTIYF. In nucleotides, the CDR3 is TGTGCCAGCAGCTCCGACGGCAGGGTCAGAGGAAACACCATATATTTT. The chain links TRBV21-1 to TRBJ1-3; TRBD1, the table's D call, was not compared with the DNA. TRBV21-1 is reported as a pseudogene. The CDR3 extends over 16 amino acids.

The rearrangement joins TRBV9 to TRBJ2-2; 7 nucleotides agree with TRBD1. CDR1 SGDLS and CDR2 YYNGEE come from the germline V gene. The junction had 7 bases not matched to a gene; V was cut back by 4 bases and J by 1 base. The length of the CDR3 is 16 residues. CDR3 nucleotides: TGTGCCAGCAGCCCCAAGACAGGGATGAACACCGGGGAGCTGTTTTTT. It translates to CASSPKTGMNTGELFF.

Concerning this clone itself: A read error may produce the germline difference seen at one junction end. The gene calls are TRBV5-4 and TRBJ2-7; 11 bases agree with TRBD2. This CDR3 is built from 16 residues. Per the germline V gene, CDR1 is SGHNT and CDR2 is YYREEE (reference sequence). The CDR3 DNA is TGTACCAGCAGCTTAGGGCTAGCGGGGGGAGATAGCGAGCAGTACTTC. Protein: CTSSLGLAGGDSEQYF.

The chain couples TRBV6-8 to TRBJ1-6; possibly TRBD1 for D (6 bases). This CDR3 is built from 16 residues. Trimming stripped 6 bases from V and 2 bases from J, with 14 bases between. The germline V gene encodes CDR1 MNHGY and CDR2 SAAAGT. In DNA form, the CDR3 reads TGTGCCAGCAGACCACACAGGGAGCCCTATAATTCACCCCTCCACTTT. This sequence encodes CASRPHREPYNSPLHF.

The chain recombines TRBV10-3 with TRBJ2-7; TRBD2 is a possible D gene (6 bases). Germline V gene sequence: CDR1 ENHRY, CDR2 SYGVKD. The ends were cut back, 10 bases at V and 1 base at J, with 17 bases in the middle. This CDR3 region has 14 residues. The CDR3 DNA reads as TGTGCCACAACGGAGGAGGGGCGTTCCTACGAGCAGTACTTC. Amino acid sequence: CATTEEGRSYEQYF.

The rearrangement uses TRBV3-1 (or the pseudogene TRBV3-2) and TRBJ2-7; 8 bases align to TRBD1. CDR1 is LGHDT and CDR2 is YNNKEL in the germline V gene (reference sequence). V was clipped by 5 bases and J by 5 bases; unmatched bases: 11. CDR3 length: 15 residues. CDR3 coding DNA: TGTGCCAGCAGCTTACAGGGGGGAACTACAGACGAGCAGTACTTC. Translation gives CASSLQGGTTDEQYF.

The chain carries TRBV28 and TRBJ2-3; D perhaps matches TRBD2 (6 bases). The germline V and J ends were trimmed by 8 bases and 1 base, with 10 bases remaining between them. Germline V CDR1 and CDR2: MDHEN, SYDVKM. CDR3 length equals 13 residues. CDR3 amino acids: CASRDSGTDTQYF. Here the CDR3 DNA reads TGTGCCAGCCGGGACTCCGGCACAGATACGCAGTATTTT.

This chain joins TRBV4-2 and TRBJ1-2, with D unresolved. CDR3 size: 14 residues. Trimming removed 4 bases at V and 4 bases at J, with 13 bases between. The germline gives CDR1 LGHNA, CDR2 YNFKEQ. This chain's CDR3 is CASSRCERSYGYTF. Written as DNA, the CDR3 is TGTGCCAGCAGCCGATGCGAACGTAGCTATGGCTACACCTTC.

The V and J genes are TRBV25-1 and TRBJ1-1, with D uncertain. The CDR3 is 12 amino acids. Deletions cut 2 bases from V and 10 bases from J, with 11 bases between. The germline V gene encodes CDR1 MGHDK and CDR2 SYGVNS. CDR3: CASSEGFRPAFF. CDR3 coding DNA: TGTGCCAGCAGTGAAGGGTTCAGGCCAGCTTTCTTT.

The gene calls are TRBV11-2 and TRBJ1-1; 8 nucleotides align to TRBD1. The CDR3 covers 13 residues. Germline values: CDR1 SGHAT, CDR2 FQNNGV. V lost 6 bases, J lost 8 bases, and 8 bases stayed unmatched. The CDR3 DNA sequence: TGTGCCAGCAGTCCCGGGACAGGATTGGAAGCTTTCTTT. Its translation: CASSPGTGLEAFF.

The genes are TRBV30 and TRBJ1-1, with TRBD1 identical over 9 bases. This CDR3 contains 13 residues. CDR1 and CDR2 (germline): GTSNPN, SVGIG (reference sequence). The V gene end was trimmed by 5 bases and the J gene end by 0 bases; junction bases not matched to a gene: 1. This CDR3 reads CAWGQGMNTEAFF. The CDR3 DNA sequence: TGTGCCTGGGGACAGGGGATGAACACTGAAGCTTTCTTT.